One sample yielded the 28 T cell receptor beta chains listed below, sequenced in a study of T-cell memory formation after mild COVID-19 listed by TCRdb under 2021. The library was generated by 5' RACE. Sequencing used an Illumina NovaSeq 6000. Using fastp trimming at Q25 and MiXCR clonotype assembly, TCRdb reanalyzed the public sequencing data and kept in-frame beta chains. CDR3 protein duplicates are merged, each entry listing the most common genes and DNA. The table for this sample lists more than 110,000 distinct CDR3 sequences; more than 13% of them were counted only once. The ten largest clones add up to 28% of the sample. Sequenced sample: PBMCs or a T cell subset sorted from them (not recorded which). The source of these receptors is an adult woman who had mild COVID-19 (a few samples of this study predate the infection). The sample titles of this study are shuffled in the database, so cell type and time point are left out; the donor was told from shared clones.

This clonotype was picked up a small number of times. The rearrangement links TRBV29-1 to TRBJ2-3; D uncertain. There are 13 residues in the CDR3. Trimming left V 6 bases short and J 1 base short, with 11 bases between. The germline gives CDR1 SQVTM, CDR2 ANQGSEA. This CDR3 is CSVRAQGTDTQYF. The CDR3 bases are TGCAGCGTCCGCGCCCAGGGCACAGATACGCAGTATTTT.

This clonotype was counted between two and nine times. The rearrangement links TRBV29-1 to TRBJ1-1, with D uncertain. Germline V gene lookup returns CDR1 SQVTM and CDR2 ANQGSEA. There are 12 residues in the CDR3. Between the trimmed V and J ends, which lost 4 bases and 3 bases, there was a span of 9 bases. CDR3 loop: CSVGVSDTEAFF. The CDR3 DNA reads as TGCAGCGTTGGCGTAAGTGACACTGAAGCTTTCTTT.

The genes are TRBV12-3 or TRBV12-4 and TRBJ2-2; 13 nucleotides match TRBD2. V was pared by 5 bases and J by 5 bases, with 11 bases of the junction left unmatched. The CDR3 length is 18 residues. CDR3 sequence (DNA): TGTGCCAGCAGTCTAACTAGCGGGAGGGCCGCGACGACCGGGGAGCTGTTTTTT. Amino acid sequence: CASSLTSGRAATTGELFF.

This clonotype was picked up a small number of times. The chain joins TRBV27 to TRBJ1-2, with D tentatively TRBD1 (6 bases). This CDR3 region has 15 residues. Germline loops: CDR1 MNHEY, CDR2 SMNVEV (reference sequence). The ends were cut back, 5 bases at V and 5 bases at J, with 18 bases in the middle. CDR3 amino acids: CASSPYLDRGYGYTF. DNA of the CDR3: TGTGCCAGCAGTCCCTACCTGGACAGAGGATATGGCTACACCTTC.

The chain has TRBV5-6 and TRBJ1-5; 10 bases fit TRBD1. Per the germline V gene, CDR1 is SGHDT and CDR2 is YYEEEE. The V gene end was trimmed by 1 base and the J gene end by 0 bases; junction bases not matched to a gene: 1. This CDR3 comprises 16 residues. CDR3 nucleotides: TGTGCCAGCAGCTTGAGGACAGGGGGTAGCAATCAGCCCCAGCATTTT. Translated: CASSLRTGGSNQPQHF. The variable domain in full, with the rest retrieved from reference TRBV5-6 and TRBJ1-5, is DAGVTQSPTHLIKTRGQQVTLRCSPKSGHDTVSWYQQALGQGPQFIFQYYEEEERQRGNFPDRFSGHQFPNYSSELNVNALLLGDSALYLCASSLRTGGSNQPQHFGDGTRLSIL.

This clonotype was recorded many times. The J gene is TRBJ2-3, the V gene TRBV5-1; 10 nucleotides align to TRBD2. The V gene end was trimmed by 0 bases and the J gene end by 4 bases; junction bases not matched to a gene: 5. Germline CDR1 reads SGHRS; CDR2 reads YFSETQ. This CDR3 has 16 residues. CDR3 amino acids: CASSLAGLAESDTQYF. As DNA, the CDR3 is TGCGCCAGCAGCTTGGCTGGACTAGCGGAGTCAGATACGCAGTATTTT. The variable domain in full, with the rest retrieved from reference TRBV5-1 and TRBJ2-3, is KAGVTQTPRYLIKTRGQQVTLSCSPISGHRSVSWYQQTPGQGLQFLFEYFSETQRNKGNFPGRFSGRQFSNSRSEMNVSTLELGDSALYLCASSLAGLAESDTQYFGPGTRLTVL.

At least ten counts were recorded for this clonotype. The chain links TRBV10-3 to TRBJ1-2; 10 positions agree with TRBD1. V lost 4 bases to trimming and J lost 6 bases; unmatched junction nucleotides: 8. Germline CDR1 and CDR2: ENHRY and SYGVKD. The CDR3 is made up of 15 amino acids. The CDR3 DNA reads TGTGCCATCAGTGTCGGGACAGGGGCAAAGAATGGCTACACCTTC. Residues: CAISVGTGAKNGYTF.

This chain links TRBV27 with TRBJ2-5, with D tentatively TRBD1 (6 bases). V lost 4 bases, J lost 7 bases, and 19 bases lay in between. Germline-derived CDR1 and CDR2 are MNHEY and SMNVEV (reference sequence). The CDR3 spans 15 residues. CDR3 coding DNA: TGTGCCAGCAGTTCCAGGGGCCCCGGAACCGGGACCCAGTACTTC. Translating gives CASSSRGPGTGTQYF.

In DNA, the CDR3 is TGTGCCAGCAGTGAAACCGGGACAGGCCTAGGCGAGCAGTACTTC. Translated, it gives CASSETGTGLGEQYF. V is TRBV12-3 or TRBV12-4 and J is TRBJ2-7; 8 nucleotides match TRBD1. The CDR3 runs 15 residues. Trimming cost V 5 bases and J 6 bases; bases outside gene matches: 12.

In DNA form, the CDR3 reads TGTGCCAGCAGTTTGTCCGAGACATACACAGATACGCAGTATTTT. Its protein product is CASSLSETYTDTQYF. This sequence joins TRBV27 and TRBJ2-3; D is unresolved. Trimming stripped 3 bases from V and 2 bases from J, with 12 bases between. The CDR3 loop spans 15 amino acids. The germline CDR1 and CDR2 sequences are MNHEY and SMNVEV (reference sequence).

The chain joins TRBV10-3 to TRBJ2-7, with unresolved D. CDR3 length equals 14 residues. CDR1 is ENHRY and CDR2 is SYGVKD in the germline V gene. Trimming shortened V by 0 bases and J by 4 bases, and 10 bases separated the two germline ends. The CDR3 loop is CAISESAYRYEQYF. For the CDR3, the DNA is TGTGCCATCAGTGAGTCGGCTTACCGTTACGAGCAGTACTTC.

This chain links TRBV6-1 with TRBJ1-2, with D hard to call. Per the germline V gene, CDR1 is MNHNS and CDR2 is SASEGT. Trimming pared 3 bases from V and 4 bases from J, leaving 9 bases between. This CDR3 contains 13 residues. In nucleotides, the CDR3 is TGTGCCAGCAGTGAGGAGCACTTCTATGGCTACACCTTC. Its translation is CASSEEHFYGYTF.

At least ten counts were recorded for this clonotype. V is TRBV7-9 and J is TRBJ2-7; the D gene is possibly TRBD1 (6 bases). The V end lost 5 bases, the J end lost 1 base, and 9 bases lay between the germline ends. The CDR3 totals 13 residues. Germline loops: CDR1 SEHNR, CDR2 FQNEAQ (reference sequence). CDR3 DNA sequence: TGTGCCAGCAGCCCCACAGGGTCCTACGAGCAGTACTTC. It is translated as CASSPTGSYEQYF.

The chain links TRBV2 to TRBJ2-3; tentatively, D is TRBD2 (5 bases). Between the trimmed V and J ends, which lost 7 bases and 5 bases, there was a span of 7 bases. The CDR3 is 11 residues long. CDR1 and CDR2 from the germline V gene are SNHLY and FYNNEI. The CDR3 sequence: CASTGEDTQYF. The CDR3 DNA is TGTGCCAGCACCGGGGAAGATACGCAGTATTTT.

This clonotype was detected many times. The V and J genes are TRBV7-9 and TRBJ2-6; D gene ambiguous. The V end lost 8 bases, the J end lost 4 bases, and 3 bases lay between the germline ends. This CDR3 has 11 residues. Germline values: CDR1 SEHNR, CDR2 FQNEAQ (reference sequence). The CDR3 loop is CASPGANVLTF. DNA of the CDR3: TGTGCCAGCCCCGGGGCCAACGTCCTGACTTTC.

This clonotype was observed a few times. The CDR3 DNA follows: TGTGCCAGCAGCCACTGGGGACTAGAACCACCCAAAAACATTCAGTACTTC. It yields the protein CASSHWGLEPPKNIQYF. The J gene is TRBJ2-4, the V gene TRBV9; the match to TRBD2 covers 8 bases. J lost 2 bases, V lost 4 bases, and 11 bases had no gene match. The germline CDR1 and CDR2 sequences are SGDLS and YYNGEE. The CDR3 runs 17 residues.

The genes are TRBV14 and TRBJ1-1; D is ambiguous. The CDR3 is 13 amino acids. The germline gives CDR1 SGHDN, CDR2 FVKESK. Trimming removed 2 bases at V and 7 bases at J, with 11 bases between. The CDR3 DNA reads as TGTGCCAGCAGCCAACTCTCTGGCGGTGAAGCTTTCTTT. Protein sequence: CASSQLSGGEAFF.

The V and J genes are TRBV5-1 and TRBJ2-1, with D perhaps assigned TRBD1 or TRBD2 (5 bases each). This CDR3 is built from 14 residues. With 3 bases removed from V and 7 bases from J, the gap between germline ends came to 14 bases. The germline V gene has CDR1 SGHRS and CDR2 YFSETQ. The CDR3 nucleotides read TGCGCCAGCAGCTCCGGGACCTTCCTGAATGAGCAGTTCTTC. Protein: CASSSGTFLNEQFF.

This clonotype was seen a handful of times. The gene calls are TRBV9 and TRBJ2-1; TRBD2 matches at 10 bases. Germline lookup yields CDR1 SGDLS and CDR2 YYNGEE. The CDR3 spans 20 residues. The trim removed 4 bases at V and 4 bases at J, leaving 20 bases unmatched. The CDR3 region has the DNA TGTGCCAGCAGCCATACTGAGCGGGAGGGAGTTTGGGAAACGTACAATGAGCAGTTCTTC. Protein sequence: CASSHTEREGVWETYNEQFF.

The CDR3 region has the DNA TGTGCCAGCAGTTTATCGACAGGCAACACTGAAGCTTTCTTT. Encoded protein: CASSLSTGNTEAFF. The rearrangement links TRBV27 to TRBJ1-1, with a weak D call TRBD1 (6 bases). This CDR3 region has 14 residues. Trimming took off 0 bases at V and 2 bases at J, with 7 bases between the two ends. From germline, CDR1 is MNHEY and CDR2 SMNVEV (reference sequence).

This sequence joins TRBV7-9 and TRBJ2-7; tentative D call: TRBD2 (5 bases). This CDR3 has 13 amino acids. The germline gives CDR1 SEHNR, CDR2 FQNEAQ (reference sequence). V shed 8 bases and J shed 2 bases, with 13 bases lying between them. The CDR3 loop reads CASGLAFPYEQYF. Written as DNA, the CDR3 is TGTGCCAGCGGCCTAGCATTCCCCTACGAGCAGTACTTC. The full variable domain, rest sourced from reference TRBV7-9 and TRBJ2-7, is DTGVSQNPRHKITKRGQNVTFRCDPISEHNRLYWYRQTLGQGPEFLTYFQNEAQLEKSRLLSDRFSAERPKGSFSTLEIQRTEQGDSAMYLCASGLAFPYEQYFGPGTRLTVT.

The rearrangement links TRBV7-8 to TRBJ2-7; maybe TRBD1 (6 bases). This CDR3 has 14 residues. With 5 bases removed from V and 2 bases from J, the gap between germline ends came to 13 bases. Germline assignment: CDR1 SGHVS and CDR2 FQNEAQ. The chain's CDR3 is CASSNSGHPYEQYF. CDR3 nucleotides: TGTGCCAGCAGCAACTCGGGACACCCCTACGAGCAGTACTTC.

The rearrangement joins TRBV5-1 to TRBJ2-7; no firm D call. This CDR3 contains 15 residues. Germline V gene sequence: CDR1 SGHRS, CDR2 YFSETQ. Trimming cost V 0 bases and J 0 bases, with 10 bases left between them. The CDR3 DNA reads as TGCGCCAGCAGCTTGGGAACGGCAAGCTCCTACGAGCAGTACTTC. This codes for CASSLGTASSYEQYF.

This clonotype was recorded a few times. The chain uses TRBV7-9 and TRBJ2-3; D is unresolved. The CDR3 is 15 amino acids. The germline V gene has CDR1 SEHNR and CDR2 FQNEAQ (reference sequence). The V gene lost 7 bases and the J gene lost 7 bases, with 21 bases spanning the gap. The CDR3 DNA reads as TGTGCCAGCACGGAGACGGCCACCTATCACCATACGCAGTATTTT. As protein: CASTETATYHHTQYF.

This chain uses TRBV19 with TRBJ2-1, with TRBD2 identical over 8 bases. The V and J ends lost 3 bases and 1 base, in that order; junction bases with no gene match: 2. The CDR3 totals 15 residues. Germline assignment: CDR1 LNHDA and CDR2 SQIVND (reference sequence). The CDR3: CASSIERESYNEQFF. CDR3 DNA sequence: TGTGCCAGTAGTATCGAGCGGGAGTCCTACAATGAGCAGTTCTTC.

This clonotype was seen only a few times. The chain has TRBV7-8 and TRBJ2-7; D unclear. V shed 6 bases and J shed 4 bases, with 7 bases lying between them. The length of the CDR3 is 11 residues. Germline CDR1 SGHVS, CDR2 FQNEAQ. The CDR3 spells CASRRGYEQYF. CDR3 DNA: TGTGCCAGCAGAAGAGGTTACGAGCAGTACTTC.

The gene calls are TRBV10-3 and TRBJ2-1; no firm D call. The V gene lost 3 bases and the J gene lost 7 bases, with 7 bases spanning the gap. The germline V gene encodes CDR1 ENHRY and CDR2 SYGVKD. The CDR3 spans 12 residues. CDR3: CAISEGSNEQFF. The CDR3 DNA reads TGTGCCATCAGTGAAGGCTCAAATGAGCAGTTCTTC.

The chain couples TRBV2 to TRBJ1-2; tentative D call: TRBD1 (6 bases). Germline V gives CDR1 SNHLY, CDR2 FYNNEI. Trimming cost V 7 bases and J 7 bases, with 13 bases left between them. This CDR3 has 12 residues. The CDR3 DNA sequence: TGTGCCAGCAAGGACAGTTCGCTTGGCTACACCTTC. It yields the protein CASKDSSLGYTF.